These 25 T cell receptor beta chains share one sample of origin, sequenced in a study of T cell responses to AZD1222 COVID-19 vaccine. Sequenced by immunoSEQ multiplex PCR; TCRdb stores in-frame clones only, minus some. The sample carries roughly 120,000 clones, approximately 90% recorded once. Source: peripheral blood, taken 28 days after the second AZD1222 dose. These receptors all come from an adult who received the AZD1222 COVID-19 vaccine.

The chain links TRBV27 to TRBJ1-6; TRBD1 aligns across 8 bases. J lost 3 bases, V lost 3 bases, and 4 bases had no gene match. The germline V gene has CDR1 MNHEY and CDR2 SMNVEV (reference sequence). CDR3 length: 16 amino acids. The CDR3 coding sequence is TGTGCCAGCAGTTTTGGGACAGGAATCTATAATTCACCCCTCCACTTT. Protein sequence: CASSFGTGIYNSPLHF.

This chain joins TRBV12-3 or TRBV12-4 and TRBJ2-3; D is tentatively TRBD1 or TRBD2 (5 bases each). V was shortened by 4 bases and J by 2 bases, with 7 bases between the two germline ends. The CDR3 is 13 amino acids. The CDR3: CASSSGTTDTQYF. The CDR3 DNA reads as TGTGCCAGCAGTTCGGGGACCACAGATACGCAGTATTTT.

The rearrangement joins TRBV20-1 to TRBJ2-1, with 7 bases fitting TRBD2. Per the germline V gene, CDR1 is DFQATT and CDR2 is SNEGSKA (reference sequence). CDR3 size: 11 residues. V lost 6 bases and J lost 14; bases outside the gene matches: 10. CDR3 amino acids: CSALGEGPKFF. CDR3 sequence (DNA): TGCAGTGCCCTTGGGGAGGGCCCAAAGTTCTTC.

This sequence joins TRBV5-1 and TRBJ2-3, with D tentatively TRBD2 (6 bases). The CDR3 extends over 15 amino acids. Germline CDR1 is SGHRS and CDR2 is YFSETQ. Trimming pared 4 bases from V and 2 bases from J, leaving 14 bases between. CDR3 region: CASSRQEGSTDTQYF. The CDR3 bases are TGCGCCAGCAGCCGGCAGGAGGGTTCCACAGATACGCAGTATTTT.

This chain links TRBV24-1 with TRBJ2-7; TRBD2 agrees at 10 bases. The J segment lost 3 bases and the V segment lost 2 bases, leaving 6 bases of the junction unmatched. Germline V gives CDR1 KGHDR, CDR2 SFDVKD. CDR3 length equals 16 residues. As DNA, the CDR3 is TGTGCCACCAGTGATTCCGGACTAGCGGATTTCTACGAGCAGTACTTC. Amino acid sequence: CATSDSGLADFYEQYF.

In DNA, the CDR3 is TGCAGTGTTTGGCAACAAGAGACCCAGTACTTC. Translated, it gives CSVWQQETQYF. The chain employs TRBV20-1 and TRBJ2-5; D remains ambiguous. The CDR3 is 11 residues long. CDR1 and CDR2 from the germline V gene are DFQATT and SNEGSKA (reference sequence). Trimming cost V 7 bases and J 2 bases, with 8 bases left between them.

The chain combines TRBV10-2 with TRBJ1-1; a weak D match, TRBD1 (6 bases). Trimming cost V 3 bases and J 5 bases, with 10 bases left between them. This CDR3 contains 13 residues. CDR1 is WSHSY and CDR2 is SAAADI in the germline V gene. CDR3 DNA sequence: TGCGCCAGCAGTGATGAACAGGGAACTGAAGCTTTCTTT. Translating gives CASSDEQGTEAFF.

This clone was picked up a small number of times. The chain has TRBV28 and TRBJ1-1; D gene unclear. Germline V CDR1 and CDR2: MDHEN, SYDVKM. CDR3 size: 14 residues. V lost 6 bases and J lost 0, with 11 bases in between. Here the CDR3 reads CASRETLMNTEAFF. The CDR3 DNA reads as TGTGCCAGCAGAGAGACCCTGATGAACACTGAAGCTTTCTTT.

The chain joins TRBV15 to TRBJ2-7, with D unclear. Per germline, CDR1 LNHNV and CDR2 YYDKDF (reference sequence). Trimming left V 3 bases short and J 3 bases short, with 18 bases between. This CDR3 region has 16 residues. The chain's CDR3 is CATSSFKGSTRYEQYF. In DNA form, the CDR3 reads TGTGCCACCAGCAGCTTTAAAGGGTCCACTCGCTACGAGCAGTACTTC. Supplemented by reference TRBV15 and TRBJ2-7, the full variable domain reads DAMVIQNPRYQVTQFGKPVTLSCSQTLNHNVMYWYQQKSSQAPKLLFHYYDKDFNNEADTPDNFQSRRPNTSFCFLDIRSPGLGDTAMYLCATSSFKGSTRYEQYFGPGTRLTVT.

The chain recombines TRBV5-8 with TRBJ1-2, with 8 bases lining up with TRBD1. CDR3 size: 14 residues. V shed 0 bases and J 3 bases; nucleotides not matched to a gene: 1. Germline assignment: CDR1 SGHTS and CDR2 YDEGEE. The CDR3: CASSLVTGDYGYTF. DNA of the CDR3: TGTGCCAGCAGCTTGGTGACAGGGGACTATGGCTACACCTTC.

This CDR3 is CASSHIYYNEQFF. As DNA, the CDR3 is TGTGCCAGCAGCCATATCTATTACAATGAGCAGTTCTTC. The rearrangement links TRBV7-2 to TRBJ2-1, with D unclear. Germline lookup yields CDR1 SGHTA and CDR2 FQGNSA. Trimming took off 5 bases at V and 4 bases at J, with 9 bases between the two ends. The CDR3 consists of 13 residues.

As DNA, the CDR3 is TGTGCCAGTAGTATGGCGGACGCCAATAACTATGGCTACACCTTC. Translating it yields CASSMADANNYGYTF. The J gene is TRBJ1-2, the V gene TRBV19; D is undetermined. V was pared by 3 bases and J by 1 base, with 12 bases between. The CDR3 has 15 amino acids. Germline CDR1 reads LNHDA; CDR2 reads SQIVND (reference sequence).

The CDR3 spells CASSKDRGGEQFF. The CDR3 DNA is TGTGCCAGCAGTAAGGACAGGGGAGGTGAGCAGTTCTTC. The chain uses TRBV6-4 and TRBJ2-1, with 9 bases matching TRBD1. The trim removed 5 bases at V and 9 bases at J, leaving 5 bases unmatched. In germline, CDR1 is MRHNA, CDR2 SNTAGT. This CDR3 contains 13 residues.

CDR3 sequence: CASSESTGATSYEQYF. CDR3 nucleotide sequence: TGCGCCAGCAGTGAGTCAACCGGGGCGACTTCCTACGAGCAGTACTTC. The rearrangement links TRBV10-1 to TRBJ2-7; D is possibly TRBD1 or TRBD2 (5 bases each). V lost 0 bases to trimming and J lost 1 base, with 13 bases between them. This CDR3 is built from 16 residues. The germline gives CDR1 WNHNN, CDR2 SYGVQD (reference sequence).

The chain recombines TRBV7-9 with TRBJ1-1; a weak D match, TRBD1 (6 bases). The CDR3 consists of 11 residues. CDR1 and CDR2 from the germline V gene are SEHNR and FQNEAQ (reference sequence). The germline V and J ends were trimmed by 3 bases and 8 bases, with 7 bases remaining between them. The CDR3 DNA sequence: TGTGCCAGCAGCTTGAGGGGGGAAGCTTTCTTT. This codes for CASSLRGEAFF.

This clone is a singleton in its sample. CDR3 loop: CASSYSTAEKLFF. CDR3 nucleotide sequence: TGTGCCAGCAGTTACTCTACAGCAGAAAAACTGTTTTTT. The rearrangement joins TRBV6-5 to TRBJ1-4; D unclear. CDR1 and CDR2 from the germline V gene are MNHEY and SVGAGI. V was shortened by 0 bases and J by 8 bases, with 7 bases between the two germline ends. The CDR3 is made up of 13 amino acids.

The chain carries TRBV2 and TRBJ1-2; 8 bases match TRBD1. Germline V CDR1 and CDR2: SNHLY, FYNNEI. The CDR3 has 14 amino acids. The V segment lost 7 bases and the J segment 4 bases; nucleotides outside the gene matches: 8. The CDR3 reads CASTGQAQIYGYTF. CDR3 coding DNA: TGTGCCAGCACGGGACAGGCCCAGATCTATGGCTACACCTTC.

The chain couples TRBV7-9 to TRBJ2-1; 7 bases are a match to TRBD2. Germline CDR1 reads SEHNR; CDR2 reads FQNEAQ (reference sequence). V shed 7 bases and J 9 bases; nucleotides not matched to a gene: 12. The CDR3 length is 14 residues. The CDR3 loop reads CASTPGGGEGEQFF. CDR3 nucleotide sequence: TGTGCCAGCACCCCCGGTGGGGGGGAAGGTGAGCAGTTCTTC. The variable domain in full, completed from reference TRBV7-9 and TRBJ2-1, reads DTGVSQNPRHKITKRGQNVTFRCDPISEHNRLYWYRQTLGQGPEFLTYFQNEAQLEKSRLLSDRFSAERPKGSFSTLEIQRTEQGDSAMYLCASTPGGGEGEQFFGPGTRLTVL.

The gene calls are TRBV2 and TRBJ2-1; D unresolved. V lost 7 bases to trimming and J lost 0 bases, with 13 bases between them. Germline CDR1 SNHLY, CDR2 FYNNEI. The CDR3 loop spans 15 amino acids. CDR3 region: CASNTGGYSYNEQFF. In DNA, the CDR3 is TGTGCCAGCAATACGGGCGGATACTCCTACAATGAGCAGTTCTTC.

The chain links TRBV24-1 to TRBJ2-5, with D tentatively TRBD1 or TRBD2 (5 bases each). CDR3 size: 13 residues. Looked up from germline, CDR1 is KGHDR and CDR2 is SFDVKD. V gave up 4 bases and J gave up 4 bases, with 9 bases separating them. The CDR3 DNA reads TGTGCCACCAGTGAATCAGGGAGAGAGACCCAGTACTTC. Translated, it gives CATSESGRETQYF.

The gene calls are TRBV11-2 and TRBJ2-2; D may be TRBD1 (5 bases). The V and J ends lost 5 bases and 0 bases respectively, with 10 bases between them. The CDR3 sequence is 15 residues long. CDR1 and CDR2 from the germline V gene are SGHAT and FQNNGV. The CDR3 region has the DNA TGTGCCAGCAGCCAGACAGCTACGAACACCGGGGAGCTGTTTTTT. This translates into CASSQTATNTGELFF.

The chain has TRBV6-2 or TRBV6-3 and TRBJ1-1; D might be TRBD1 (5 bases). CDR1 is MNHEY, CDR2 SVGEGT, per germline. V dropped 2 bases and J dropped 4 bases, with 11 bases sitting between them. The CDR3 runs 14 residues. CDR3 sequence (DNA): TGTGCCAGCAGTTACCCCGGGACGAGCACTGAAGCTTTCTTT. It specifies CASSYPGTSTEAFF.

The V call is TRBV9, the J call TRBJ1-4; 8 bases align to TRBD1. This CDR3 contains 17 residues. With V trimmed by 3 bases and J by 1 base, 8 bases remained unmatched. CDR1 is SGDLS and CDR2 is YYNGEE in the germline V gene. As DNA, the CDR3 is TGTGCCAGCAGCGGTGCCACAGGGGGAGGAACTAATGAAAAACTGTTTTTT. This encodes CASSGATGGGTNEKLFF.

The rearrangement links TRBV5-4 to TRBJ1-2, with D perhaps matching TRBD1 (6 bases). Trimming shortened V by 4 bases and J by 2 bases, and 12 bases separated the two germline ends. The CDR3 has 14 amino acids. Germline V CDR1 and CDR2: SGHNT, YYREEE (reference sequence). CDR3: CASSGKTGNYGYTF. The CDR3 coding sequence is TGTGCCAGCAGCGGAAAAACAGGGAACTATGGCTACACCTTC.

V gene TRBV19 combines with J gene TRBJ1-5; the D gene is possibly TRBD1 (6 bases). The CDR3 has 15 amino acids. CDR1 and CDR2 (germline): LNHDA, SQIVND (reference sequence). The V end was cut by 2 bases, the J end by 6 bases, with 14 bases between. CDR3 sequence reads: CASSIFSGVSQPQHF. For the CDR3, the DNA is TGTGCCAGTAGTATATTCTCAGGGGTGAGTCAGCCCCAGCATTTT.